This TCR beta chain was captured in a study of technical replicates of blood from a handful of donors. Here immunoSEQ multiplex PCR was the method, and the copy in TCRdb shows in-frame clones only, minus some. Seen here are more than 65,000 clones, around 97% observed once, and the top ten hold roughly 0.3%. The germline gives CDR1 MGHRA, CDR2 YSYEKL. Trimming at V came to 1 base and at J to 3 bases, leaving 5 bases not matched to a gene. CDR3 length: 16 residues. Sequencing was done on a sample of T cells isolated from PBMCs. The source is a human donor in good health. The rearrangement links TRBV4-1 to TRBJ2-3; 9 bases match TRBD2. The CDR3 region has the DNA TGCGCCAGCAGCCAAGTCAGTAGCGGGAGAACAGATACGCAGTATTTT. Translation: CASSQVSSGRTDTQYF.